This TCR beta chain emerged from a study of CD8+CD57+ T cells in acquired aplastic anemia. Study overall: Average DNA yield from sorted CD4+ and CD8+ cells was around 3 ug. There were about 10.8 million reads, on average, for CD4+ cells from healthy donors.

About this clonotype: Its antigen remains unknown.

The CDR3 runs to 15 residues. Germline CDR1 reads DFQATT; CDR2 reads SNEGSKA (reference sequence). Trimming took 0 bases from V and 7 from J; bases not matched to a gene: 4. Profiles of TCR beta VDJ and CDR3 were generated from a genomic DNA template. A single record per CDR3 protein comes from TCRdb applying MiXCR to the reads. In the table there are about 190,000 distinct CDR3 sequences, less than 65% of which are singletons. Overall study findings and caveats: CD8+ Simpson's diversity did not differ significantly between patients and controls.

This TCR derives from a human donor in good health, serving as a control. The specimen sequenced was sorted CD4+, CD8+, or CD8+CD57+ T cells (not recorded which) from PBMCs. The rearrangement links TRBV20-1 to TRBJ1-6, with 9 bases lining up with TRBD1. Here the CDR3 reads CSAREATGGNSPLHF. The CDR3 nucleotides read TGCAGTGCTAGAGAGGCGACAGGGGGAAATTCACCCCTCCACTTT.